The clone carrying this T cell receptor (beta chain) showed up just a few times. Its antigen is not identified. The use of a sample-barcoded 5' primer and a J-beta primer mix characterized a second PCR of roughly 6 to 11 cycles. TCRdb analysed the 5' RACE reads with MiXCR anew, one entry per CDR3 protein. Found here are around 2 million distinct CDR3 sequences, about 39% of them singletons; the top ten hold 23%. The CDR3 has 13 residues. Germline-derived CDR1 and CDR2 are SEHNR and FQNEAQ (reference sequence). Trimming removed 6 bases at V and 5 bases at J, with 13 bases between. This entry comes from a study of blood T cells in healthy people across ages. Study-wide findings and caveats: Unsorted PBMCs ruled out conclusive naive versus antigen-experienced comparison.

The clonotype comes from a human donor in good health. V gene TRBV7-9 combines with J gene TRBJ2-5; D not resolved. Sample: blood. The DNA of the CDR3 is TGTGCCAGCAGAAATTTAGGTGGGGAGACCCAGTACTTC. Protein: CASRNLGGETQYF.